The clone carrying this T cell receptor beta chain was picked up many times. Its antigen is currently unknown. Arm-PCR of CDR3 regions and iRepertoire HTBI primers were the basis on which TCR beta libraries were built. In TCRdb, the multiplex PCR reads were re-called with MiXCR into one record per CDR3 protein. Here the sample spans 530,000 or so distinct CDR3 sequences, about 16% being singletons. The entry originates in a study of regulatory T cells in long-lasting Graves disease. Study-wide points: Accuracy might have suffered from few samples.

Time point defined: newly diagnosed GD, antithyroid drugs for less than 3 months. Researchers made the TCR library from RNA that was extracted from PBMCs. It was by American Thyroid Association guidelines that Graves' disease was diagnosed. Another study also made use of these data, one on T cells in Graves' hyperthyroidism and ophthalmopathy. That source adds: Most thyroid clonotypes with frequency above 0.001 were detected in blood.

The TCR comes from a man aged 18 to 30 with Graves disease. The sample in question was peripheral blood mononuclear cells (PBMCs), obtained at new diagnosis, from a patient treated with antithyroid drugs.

CDR3 sequence reads: CASSDRQASTDTQYF. In DNA form, the CDR3 reads TGTGCCAGCAGTGATAGGCAGGCTAGCACAGATACGCAGTATTTT. V usage is TRBV6-1 and J usage is TRBJ2-3; D gene unclear. The germline gives CDR1 MNHNS, CDR2 SASEGT. Trimming stripped 3 bases from V and 0 bases from J, with 10 bases between. The CDR3 consists of 15 residues.